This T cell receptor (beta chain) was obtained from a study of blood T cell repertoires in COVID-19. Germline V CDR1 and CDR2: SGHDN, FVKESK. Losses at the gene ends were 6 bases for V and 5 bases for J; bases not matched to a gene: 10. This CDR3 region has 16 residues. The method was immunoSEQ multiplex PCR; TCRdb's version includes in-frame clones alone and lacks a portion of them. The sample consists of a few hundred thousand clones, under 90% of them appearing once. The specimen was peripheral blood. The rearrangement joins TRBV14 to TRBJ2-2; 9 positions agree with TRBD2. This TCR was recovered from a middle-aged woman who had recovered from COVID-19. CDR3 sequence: CASRRGSGSGTGELFF. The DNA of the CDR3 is TGTGCCAGCAGAAGGGGTAGCGGGAGCGGGACCGGGGAGCTGTTTTTT.